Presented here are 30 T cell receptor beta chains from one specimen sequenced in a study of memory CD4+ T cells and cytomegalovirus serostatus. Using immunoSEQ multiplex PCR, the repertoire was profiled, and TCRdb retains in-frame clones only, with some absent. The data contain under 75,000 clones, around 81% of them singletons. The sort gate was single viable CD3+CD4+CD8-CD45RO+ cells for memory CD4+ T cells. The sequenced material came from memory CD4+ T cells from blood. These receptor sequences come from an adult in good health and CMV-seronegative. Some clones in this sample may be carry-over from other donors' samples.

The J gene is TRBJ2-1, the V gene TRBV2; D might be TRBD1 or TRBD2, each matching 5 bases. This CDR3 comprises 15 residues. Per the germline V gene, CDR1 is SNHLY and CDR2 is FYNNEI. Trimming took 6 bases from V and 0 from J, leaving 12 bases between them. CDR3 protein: CASRGDYYSYNEQFF. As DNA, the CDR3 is TGTGCCAGCAGGGGGGATTACTACTCCTACAATGAGCAGTTCTTC.

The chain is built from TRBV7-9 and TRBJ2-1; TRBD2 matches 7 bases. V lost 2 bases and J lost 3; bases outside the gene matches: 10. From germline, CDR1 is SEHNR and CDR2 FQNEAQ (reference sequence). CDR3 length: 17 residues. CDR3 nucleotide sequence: TGTGCCAGCAGCTTACTTTCCCGGGACTACCACTACAATGAGCAGTTCTTC. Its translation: CASSLLSRDYHYNEQFF.

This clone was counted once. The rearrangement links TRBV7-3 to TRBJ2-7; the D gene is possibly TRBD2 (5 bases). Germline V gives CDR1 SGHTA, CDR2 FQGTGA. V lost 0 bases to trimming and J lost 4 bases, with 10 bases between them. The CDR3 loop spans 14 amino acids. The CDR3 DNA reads TGTGCCAGCAGCTTAACGGGTACGGGGTACGAGCAGTACTTC. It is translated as CASSLTGTGYEQYF.

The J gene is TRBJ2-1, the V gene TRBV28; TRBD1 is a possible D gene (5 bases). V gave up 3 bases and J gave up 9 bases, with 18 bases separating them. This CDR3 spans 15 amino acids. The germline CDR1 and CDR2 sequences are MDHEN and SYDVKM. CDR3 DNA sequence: TGTGCCAGCAGTTTTAGTCAAGGGGTAAGGGGTGAGCAGTTCTTC. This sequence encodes CASSFSQGVRGEQFF.

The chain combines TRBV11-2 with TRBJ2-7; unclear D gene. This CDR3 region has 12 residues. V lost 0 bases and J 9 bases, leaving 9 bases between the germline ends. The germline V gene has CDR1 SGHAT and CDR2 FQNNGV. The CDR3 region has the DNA TGTGCCAGCAGCTTAGATCTCAAGGGGCAGTACTTC. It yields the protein CASSLDLKGQYF.

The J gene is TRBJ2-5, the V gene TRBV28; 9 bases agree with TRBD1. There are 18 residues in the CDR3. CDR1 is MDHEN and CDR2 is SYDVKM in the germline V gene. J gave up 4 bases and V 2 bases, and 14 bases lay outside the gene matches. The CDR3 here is CASSLIFGPDRGRETQYF. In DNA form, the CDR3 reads TGTGCCAGCAGTTTAATATTCGGCCCGGACAGGGGTCGAGAGACCCAGTACTTC. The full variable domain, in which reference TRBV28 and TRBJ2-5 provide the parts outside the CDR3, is DVKVTQSSRYLVKRTGEKVFLECVQDMDHENMFWYRQDPGLGLRLIYFSYDVKMKEKGDIPEGYSVSREKKERFSLILESASTNQTSMYLCASSLIFGPDRGRETQYFGPGTRLLVL.

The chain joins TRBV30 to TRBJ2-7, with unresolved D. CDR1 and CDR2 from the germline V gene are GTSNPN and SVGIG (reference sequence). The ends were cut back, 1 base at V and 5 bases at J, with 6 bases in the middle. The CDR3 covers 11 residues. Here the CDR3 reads CAWSGGHEQYF. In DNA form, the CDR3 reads TGTGCCTGGAGTGGAGGTCACGAGCAGTACTTC.

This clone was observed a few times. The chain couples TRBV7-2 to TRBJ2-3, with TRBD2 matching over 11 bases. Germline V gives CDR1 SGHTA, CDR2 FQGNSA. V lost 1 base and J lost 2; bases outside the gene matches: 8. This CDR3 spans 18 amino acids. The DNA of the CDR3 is TGTGCCAGCAGCTTAGGACTAGCGGGGTGGTCTGTCACAGATACGCAGTATTTT. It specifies CASSLGLAGWSVTDTQYF.

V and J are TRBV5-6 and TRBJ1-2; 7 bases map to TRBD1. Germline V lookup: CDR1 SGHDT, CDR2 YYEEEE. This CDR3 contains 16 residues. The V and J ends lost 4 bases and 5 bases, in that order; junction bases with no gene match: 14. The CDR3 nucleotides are TGTGCCAGCAGCCAAACCAACTTATGGACAGGATATGGCTACACCTTC. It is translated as CASSQTNLWTGYGYTF.

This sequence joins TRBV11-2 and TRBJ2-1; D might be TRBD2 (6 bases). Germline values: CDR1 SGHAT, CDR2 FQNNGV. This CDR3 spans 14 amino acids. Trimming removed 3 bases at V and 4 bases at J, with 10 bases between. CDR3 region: CASSFLRGYNEQFF. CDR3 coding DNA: TGTGCCAGCAGCTTCCTCCGGGGGTACAATGAGCAGTTCTTC. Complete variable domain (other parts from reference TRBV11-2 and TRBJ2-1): EAGVAQSPRYKIIEKRQSVAFWCNPISGHATLYWYQQILGQGPKLLIQFQNNGVVDDSQLPKDRFSAERLKGVDSTLKIQPAKLEDSAVYLCASSFLRGYNEQFFGPGTRLTVL.

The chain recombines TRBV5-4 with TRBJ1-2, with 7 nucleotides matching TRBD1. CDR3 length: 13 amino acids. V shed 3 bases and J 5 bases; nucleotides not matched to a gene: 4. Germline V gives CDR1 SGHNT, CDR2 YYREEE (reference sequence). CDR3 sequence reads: CASSSGQEYGYTF. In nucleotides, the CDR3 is TGTGCCAGCAGCTCCGGACAGGAGTATGGCTACACCTTC.

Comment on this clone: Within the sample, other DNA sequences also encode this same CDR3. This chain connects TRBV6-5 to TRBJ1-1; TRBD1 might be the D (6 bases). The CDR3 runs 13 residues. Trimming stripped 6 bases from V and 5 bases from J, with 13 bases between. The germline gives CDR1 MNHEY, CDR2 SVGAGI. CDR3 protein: CASSYRGGTEAFF. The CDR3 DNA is TGTGCCAGCAGCTACCGAGGGGGGACTGAAGCTTTCTTT.

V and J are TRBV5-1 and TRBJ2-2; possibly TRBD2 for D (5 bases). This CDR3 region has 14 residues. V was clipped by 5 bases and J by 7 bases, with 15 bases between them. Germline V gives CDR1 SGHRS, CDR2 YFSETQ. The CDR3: CASREGRADGELFF. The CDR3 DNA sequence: TGCGCCAGCAGAGAGGGTAGGGCTGACGGGGAGCTGTTTTTT.

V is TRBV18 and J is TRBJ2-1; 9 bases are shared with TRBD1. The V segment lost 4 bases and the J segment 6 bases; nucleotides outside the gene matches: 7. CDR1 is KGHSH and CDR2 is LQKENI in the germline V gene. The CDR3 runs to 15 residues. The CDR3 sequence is CASSRPQGASNEQFF. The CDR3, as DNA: TGTGCCAGCTCACGACCACAGGGGGCCTCCAATGAGCAGTTCTTC.

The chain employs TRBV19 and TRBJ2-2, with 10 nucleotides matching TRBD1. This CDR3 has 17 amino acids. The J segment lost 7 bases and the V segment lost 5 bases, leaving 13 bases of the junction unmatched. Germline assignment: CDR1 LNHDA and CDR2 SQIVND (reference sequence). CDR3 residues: CASSAASGTGADGELFF. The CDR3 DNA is TGTGCCAGTAGTGCCGCTTCCGGGACAGGGGCGGACGGGGAGCTGTTTTTT.

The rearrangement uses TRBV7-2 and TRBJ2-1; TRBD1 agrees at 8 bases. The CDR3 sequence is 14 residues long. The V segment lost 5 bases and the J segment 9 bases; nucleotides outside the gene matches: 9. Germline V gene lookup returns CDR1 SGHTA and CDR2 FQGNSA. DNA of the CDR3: TGTGCCAGCAGCCGGAACCAGGGGGCAGGTGAGCAGTTCTTC. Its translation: CASSRNQGAGEQFF.

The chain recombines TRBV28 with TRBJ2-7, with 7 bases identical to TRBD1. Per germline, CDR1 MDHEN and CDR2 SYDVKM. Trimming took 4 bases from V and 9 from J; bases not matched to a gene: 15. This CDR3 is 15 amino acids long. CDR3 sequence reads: CASSSPNTGVRGQYF. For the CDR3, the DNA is TGTGCCAGCAGTTCGCCGAACACAGGGGTAAGGGGGCAGTACTTC.

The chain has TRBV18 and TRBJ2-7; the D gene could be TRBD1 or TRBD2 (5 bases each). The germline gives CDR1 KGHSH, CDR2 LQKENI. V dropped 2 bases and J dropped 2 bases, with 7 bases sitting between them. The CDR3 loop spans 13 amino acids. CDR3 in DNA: TGTGCCAGCTCACCAATGGGGGCCTACGAGCAGTACTTC. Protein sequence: CASSPMGAYEQYF.

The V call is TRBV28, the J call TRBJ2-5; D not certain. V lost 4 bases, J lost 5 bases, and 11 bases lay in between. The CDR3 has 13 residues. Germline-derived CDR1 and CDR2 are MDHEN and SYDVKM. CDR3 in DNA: TGTGCCAGCAGTTCGTATCGGTTGGAGACCCAGTACTTC. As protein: CASSSYRLETQYF.

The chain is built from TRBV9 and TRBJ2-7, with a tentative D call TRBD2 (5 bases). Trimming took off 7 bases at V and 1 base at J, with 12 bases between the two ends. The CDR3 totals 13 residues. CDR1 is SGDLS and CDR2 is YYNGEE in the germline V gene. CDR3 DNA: TGTGCCAGCTCAACTAGTCCGTCCTACGAGCAGTACTTC. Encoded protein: CASSTSPSYEQYF.

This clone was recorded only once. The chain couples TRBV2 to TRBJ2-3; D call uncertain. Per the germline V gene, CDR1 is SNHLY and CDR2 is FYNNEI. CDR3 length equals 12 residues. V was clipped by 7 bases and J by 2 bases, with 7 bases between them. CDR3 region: CASNPLTDTQYF. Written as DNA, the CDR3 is TGTGCCAGCAACCCCCTCACAGATACGCAGTATTTT.

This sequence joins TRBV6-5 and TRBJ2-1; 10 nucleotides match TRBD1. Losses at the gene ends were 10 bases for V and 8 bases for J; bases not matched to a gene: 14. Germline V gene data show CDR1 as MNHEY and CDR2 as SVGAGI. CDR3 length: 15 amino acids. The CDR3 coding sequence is TGTGCCACCTCTATTTGGGACAGGGGTTGGGATGAGCAGTTCTTC. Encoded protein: CATSIWDRGWDEQFF.

The DNA for the CDR3 is TGTGCCAGTAGTAGGAATGTAGGAAGGCACGAGCAGTACTTC. Its translation is CASSRNVGRHEQYF. The chain links TRBV19 to TRBJ2-7; D is ambiguous. The CDR3 contains 14 residues. Between the trimmed V and J ends, which lost 4 bases and 5 bases, there was a span of 15 bases. Germline V lookup: CDR1 LNHDA, CDR2 SQIVND (reference sequence).

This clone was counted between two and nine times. The CDR3 sequence is CASILMGQGMETQYF. In DNA, the CDR3 is TGTGCCAGCATCCTAATGGGACAGGGGATGGAGACCCAGTACTTC. The chain uses TRBV2 and TRBJ2-5; 10 bases match TRBD1. CDR1 is SNHLY and CDR2 is FYNNEI in the germline V gene. V shed 7 bases, J shed 5 bases, and the junction held 10 bases outside the gene matches. CDR3 length: 15 residues.

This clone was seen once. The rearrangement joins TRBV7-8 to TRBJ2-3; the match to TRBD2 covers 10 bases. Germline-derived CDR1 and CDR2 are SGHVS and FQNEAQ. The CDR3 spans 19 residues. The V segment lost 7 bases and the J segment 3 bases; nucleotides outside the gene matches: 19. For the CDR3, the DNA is TGTGCCAGCACCCCTCGTTTTAGCGGGAGGAGAGCGGGGACAGATACGCAGTATTTT. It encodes CASTPRFSGRRAGTDTQYF.

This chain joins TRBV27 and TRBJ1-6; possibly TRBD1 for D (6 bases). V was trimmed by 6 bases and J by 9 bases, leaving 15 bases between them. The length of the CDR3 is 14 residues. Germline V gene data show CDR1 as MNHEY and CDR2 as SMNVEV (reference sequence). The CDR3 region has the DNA TGTGCCAGCAGGTTGACAGGTACCATTTCACCCCTCCACTTT. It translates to CASRLTGTISPLHF.

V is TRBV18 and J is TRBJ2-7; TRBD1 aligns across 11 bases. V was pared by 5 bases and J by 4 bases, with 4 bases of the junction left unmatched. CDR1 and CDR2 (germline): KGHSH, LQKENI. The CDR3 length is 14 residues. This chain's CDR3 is CASSSGQGAYEQYF. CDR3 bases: TGTGCCAGCTCATCCGGACAGGGGGCTTACGAGCAGTACTTC.

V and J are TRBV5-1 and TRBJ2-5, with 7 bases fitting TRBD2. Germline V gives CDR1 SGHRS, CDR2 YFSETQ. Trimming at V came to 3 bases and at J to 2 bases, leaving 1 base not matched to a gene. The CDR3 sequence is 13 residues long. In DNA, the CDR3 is TGCGCCAGCAGCTGGGACTATCAAGAGACCCAGTACTTC. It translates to CASSWDYQETQYF.

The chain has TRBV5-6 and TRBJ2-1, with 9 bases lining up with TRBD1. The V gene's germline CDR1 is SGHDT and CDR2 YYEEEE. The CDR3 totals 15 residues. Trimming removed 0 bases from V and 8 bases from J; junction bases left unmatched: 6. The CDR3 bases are TGTGCCAGCAGCTTGGGGGACAGGGAGTACCATGAGCAGTTCTTC. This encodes CASSLGDREYHEQFF.

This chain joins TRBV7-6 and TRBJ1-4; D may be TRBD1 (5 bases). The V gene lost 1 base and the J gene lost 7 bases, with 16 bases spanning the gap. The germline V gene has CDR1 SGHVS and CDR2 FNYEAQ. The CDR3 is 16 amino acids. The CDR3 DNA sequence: TGTGCCAGCAGCTTAGAGGCTCAGGGTTGGGGTGAAAAACTGTTTTTT. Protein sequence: CASSLEAQGWGEKLFF.